A single sample is the source of the 8 T cell receptor beta chains below, sequenced in a study of shared clonotypes between healthy human individuals. Measured with immunoSEQ multiplex PCR; TCRdb has only the in-frame clones, and not every one. The sample shows roughly 2 million clones, about 95% of them seen only once. Selected positively for CCR7 and CD45RO-negative, naive CD8 cells excluded terminally differentiated effector memory CD45RA+ cells. The sample was naive CD8+ T cells sorted from blood. The receptors derive from a man aged 18 to 29 in good health.

This clone was seen a few times. The gene calls are TRBV5-1 and TRBJ2-3; a weak D match, TRBD2 (5 bases). From germline, CDR1 is SGHRS and CDR2 YFSETQ. V was trimmed by 0 bases and J by 2 bases, leaving 13 bases between them. This CDR3 region has 16 residues. For the CDR3, the DNA is TGCGCCAGCAGCTTGGCCCTAGCCACTTTCACAGATACGCAGTATTTT. Translated, it gives CASSLALATFTDTQYF.

This chain joins TRBV7-9 and TRBJ2-3, with unresolved D. CDR3 length: 11 residues. V was shortened by 3 bases and J by 5 bases, with 3 bases between the two germline ends. CDR1 is SEHNR, CDR2 FQNEAQ, per germline (reference sequence). CDR3 loop: CASSFQDTQYF. The CDR3 DNA sequence: TGTGCCAGCAGCTTCCAAGATACGCAGTATTTT. The full variable domain, in which reference TRBV7-9 and TRBJ2-3 provide the parts outside the CDR3, is DTGVSQNPRHKITKRGQNVTFRCDPISEHNRLYWYRQTLGQGPEFLTYFQNEAQLEKSRLLSDRFSAERPKGSFSTLEIQRTEQGDSAMYLCASSFQDTQYFGPGTRLTVL.

The genes are TRBV4-2 and TRBJ2-1; 10 bases are shared with TRBD1. The germline gives CDR1 LGHNA, CDR2 YNFKEQ. This CDR3 spans 12 amino acids. Trimming removed 6 bases from V and 10 bases from J; junction bases left unmatched: 3. CDR3 sequence: CASREGQGEQFF. CDR3 coding DNA: TGTGCCAGCAGGGAGGGACAGGGGGAGCAGTTCTTC.

The chain is built from TRBV19 and TRBJ2-2, with D perhaps TRBD2 (5 bases). CDR1 and CDR2 from the germline V gene are LNHDA and SQIVND (reference sequence). The CDR3 is made up of 16 amino acids. Trimming pared 5 bases from V and 1 base from J, leaving 14 bases between. The CDR3 sequence is CASSPVTGRNTGELFF. The DNA of the CDR3 is TGTGCCAGTAGTCCTGTGACGGGGAGGAACACCGGGGAGCTGTTTTTT. The full variable domain, with the rest looked up from reference TRBV19 and TRBJ2-2, is DGGITQSPKYLFRKEGQNVTLSCEQNLNHDAMYWYRQDPGQGLRLIYYSQIVNDFQKGDIAEGYSVSREKKESFPLTVTSAQKNPTAFYLCASSPVTGRNTGELFFGEGSRLTVL.

The chain joins TRBV4-3 to TRBJ1-2; possible D gene TRBD1, 5 bases. Germline loops: CDR1 LGHNA, CDR2 YSLEER. V dropped 1 base and J dropped 3 bases, with 6 bases sitting between them. The CDR3 is 13 residues long. The CDR3 loop is CASSQGDYYGYTF. The CDR3 DNA is TGCGCCAGCAGCCAAGGGGACTACTATGGCTACACCTTC.

The chain recombines TRBV6-6 with TRBJ2-7, with D possibly called TRBD1 or TRBD2 (5 bases each). The CDR3 has 14 amino acids. V lost 7 bases, J lost 1 base, and 14 bases lay in between. CDR1 and CDR2 from the germline V gene are MNHNY and SVGAGI (reference sequence). CDR3 DNA: TGTGCCAGCAAGTTGGGGGACGTATCCTACGAGCAGTACTTC. Translation gives CASKLGDVSYEQYF.

The V call is TRBV9, the J call TRBJ2-2; unclear D gene. CDR3 size: 12 residues. From germline, CDR1 is SGDLS and CDR2 YYNGEE. V was clipped by 0 bases and J by 6 bases, with 3 bases between them. The CDR3 bases are TGTGCCAGCAGCGTAGTAGCCGGGGAGCTGTTTTTT. This codes for CASSVVAGELFF.

V is TRBV4-3 and J is TRBJ2-7; the D gene is possibly TRBD1 (6 bases). The V and J ends lost 0 bases and 0 bases respectively, with 15 bases between them. Germline V gives CDR1 LGHNA, CDR2 YSLEER. This CDR3 spans 17 amino acids. CDR3 in amino acids: CASSQEGGVLGSYEQYF. The DNA for the CDR3 is TGCGCCAGCAGCCAAGAAGGGGGAGTCCTGGGCTCCTACGAGCAGTACTTC.